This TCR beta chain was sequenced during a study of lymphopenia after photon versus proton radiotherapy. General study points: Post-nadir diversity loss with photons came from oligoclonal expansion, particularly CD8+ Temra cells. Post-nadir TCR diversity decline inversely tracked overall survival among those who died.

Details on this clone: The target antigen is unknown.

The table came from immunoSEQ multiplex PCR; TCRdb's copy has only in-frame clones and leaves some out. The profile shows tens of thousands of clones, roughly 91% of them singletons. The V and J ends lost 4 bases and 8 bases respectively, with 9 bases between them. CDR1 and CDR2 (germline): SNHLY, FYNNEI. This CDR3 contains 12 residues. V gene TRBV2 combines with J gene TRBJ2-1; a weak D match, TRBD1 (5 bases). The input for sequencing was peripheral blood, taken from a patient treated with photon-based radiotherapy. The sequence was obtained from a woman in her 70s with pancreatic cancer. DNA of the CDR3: TGTGCCAGCAGTGCAGGGATCGATGAGCAGTTCTTC. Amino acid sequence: CASSAGIDEQFF.